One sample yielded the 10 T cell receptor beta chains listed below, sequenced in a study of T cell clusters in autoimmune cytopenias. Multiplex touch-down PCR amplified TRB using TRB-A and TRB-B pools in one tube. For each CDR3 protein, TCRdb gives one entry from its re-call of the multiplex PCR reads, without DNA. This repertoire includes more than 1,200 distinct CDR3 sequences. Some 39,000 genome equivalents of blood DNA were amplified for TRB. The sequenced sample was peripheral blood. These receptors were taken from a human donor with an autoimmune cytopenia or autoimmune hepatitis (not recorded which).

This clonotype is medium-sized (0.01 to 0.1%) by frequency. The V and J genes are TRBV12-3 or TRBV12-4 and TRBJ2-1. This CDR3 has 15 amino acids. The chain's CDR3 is CASSLEAFSYNEQFF.

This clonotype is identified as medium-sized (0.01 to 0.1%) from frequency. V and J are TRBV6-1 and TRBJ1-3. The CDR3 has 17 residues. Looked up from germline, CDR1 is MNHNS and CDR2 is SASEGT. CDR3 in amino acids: CASTEGFAVAWGNTIYF.

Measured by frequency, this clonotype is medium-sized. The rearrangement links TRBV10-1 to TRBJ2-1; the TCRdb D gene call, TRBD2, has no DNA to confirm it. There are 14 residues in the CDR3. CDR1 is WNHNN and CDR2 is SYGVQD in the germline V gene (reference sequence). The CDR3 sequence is CASSASGGYNEQFF.

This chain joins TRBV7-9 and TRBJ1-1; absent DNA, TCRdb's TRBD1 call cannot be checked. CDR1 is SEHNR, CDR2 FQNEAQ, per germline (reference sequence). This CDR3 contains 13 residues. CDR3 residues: CASTPGADWRAFF.

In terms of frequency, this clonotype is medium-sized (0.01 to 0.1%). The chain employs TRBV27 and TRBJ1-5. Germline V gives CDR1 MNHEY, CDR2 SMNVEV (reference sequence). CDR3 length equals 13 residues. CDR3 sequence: CASSLSRDQPQHF.

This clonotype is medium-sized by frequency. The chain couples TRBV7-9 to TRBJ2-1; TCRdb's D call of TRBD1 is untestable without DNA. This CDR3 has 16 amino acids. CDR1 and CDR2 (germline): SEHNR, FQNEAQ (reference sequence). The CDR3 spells CASSLWTTQGDNEQFF. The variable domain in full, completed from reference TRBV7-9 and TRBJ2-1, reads DTGVSQNPRHKITKRGQNVTFRCDPISEHNRLYWYRQTLGQGPEFLTYFQNEAQLEKSRLLSDRFSAERPKGSFSTLEIQRTEQGDSAMYLCASSLWTTQGDNEQFFGPGTRLTVL.

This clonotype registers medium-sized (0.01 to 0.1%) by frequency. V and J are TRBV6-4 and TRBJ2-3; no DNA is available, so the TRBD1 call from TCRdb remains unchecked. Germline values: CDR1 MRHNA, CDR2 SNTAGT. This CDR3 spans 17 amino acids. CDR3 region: CASSPSQGSGGTDTQYF.

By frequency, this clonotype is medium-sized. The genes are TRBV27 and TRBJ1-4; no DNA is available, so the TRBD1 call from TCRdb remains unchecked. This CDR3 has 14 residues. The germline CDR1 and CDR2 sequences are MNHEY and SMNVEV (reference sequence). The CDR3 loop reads CASSFRDSNEKLFF.

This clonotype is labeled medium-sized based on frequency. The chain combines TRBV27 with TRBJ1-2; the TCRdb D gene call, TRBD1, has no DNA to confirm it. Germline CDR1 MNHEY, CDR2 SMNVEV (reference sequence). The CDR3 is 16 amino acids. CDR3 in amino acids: CASSSLTGATVYGYTF.

CDR3 loop: CSARTLGGTDTQYF. The chain carries TRBV20-1 and TRBJ2-3. Germline lookup yields CDR1 DFQATT and CDR2 SNEGSKA (reference sequence). The CDR3 consists of 14 residues.